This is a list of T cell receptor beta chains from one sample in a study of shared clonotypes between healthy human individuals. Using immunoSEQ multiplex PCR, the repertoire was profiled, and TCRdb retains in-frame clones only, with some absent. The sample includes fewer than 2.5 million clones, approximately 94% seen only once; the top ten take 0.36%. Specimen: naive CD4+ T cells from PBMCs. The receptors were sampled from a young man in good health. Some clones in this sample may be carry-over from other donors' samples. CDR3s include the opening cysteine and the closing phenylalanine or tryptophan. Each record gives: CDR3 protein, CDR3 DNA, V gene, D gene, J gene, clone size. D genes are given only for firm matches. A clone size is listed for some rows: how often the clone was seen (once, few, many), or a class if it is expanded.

CDR3 protein: CASSLGLAGVREQYF
CDR3 DNA: TGTGCCAGCAGCTTGGGACTAGCGGGAGTGCGTGAGCAGTACTTC
V gene: TRBV7-8
D gene: TRBD2
J gene: TRBJ2-7
clone size: once

CDR3 protein: CASCSPGTGSYGYTF
CDR3 DNA: TGTGCCAGCTGCTCGCCCGGGACAGGTAGCTATGGCTACACCTTC
V gene: TRBV2
D gene: TRBD1
J gene: TRBJ1-2
clone size: NA

CDR3 protein: CASSTPIGASGRASTDTQYF
CDR3 DNA: TGTGCCAGCAGCACCCCGATCGGGGCTAGCGGGAGGGCTAGCACAGATACGCAGTATTTT
V gene: TRBV9
D gene: TRBD2
J gene: TRBJ2-3
clone size: NA

CDR3 protein: CASSPQITDTQYF
CDR3 DNA: TGTGCCAGCAGCCCCCAGATCACAGATACGCAGTATTTT
V gene: TRBV7-3
D gene: NA
J gene: TRBJ2-3
clone size: NA

CDR3 protein: CASSSGFGANVLTF
CDR3 DNA: TGTGCCAGCAGTTCAGGGTTTGGGGCCAACGTCCTGACTTTC
V gene: TRBV7-3
D gene: NA
J gene: TRBJ2-6
clone size: NA

CDR3 protein: CASSYPGTGGTGELFF
CDR3 DNA: TGTGCCAGCAGTTATCCCGGGACAGGGGGCACCGGGGAGCTGTTTTTT
V gene: TRBV6-5
D gene: TRBD1
J gene: TRBJ2-2
clone size: NA

CDR3 protein: CAWRPGPGANVLTF
CDR3 DNA: TGTGCCTGGAGACCCGGGCCGGGGGCCAACGTCCTGACTTTC
V gene: TRBV30
D gene: NA
J gene: TRBJ2-6
clone size: NA

CDR3 protein: CASSRNGDTDTQYF
CDR3 DNA: TGTGCCAGCAGCCGAAACGGGGACACAGATACGCAGTATTTT
V gene: TRBV7-9
D gene: NA
J gene: TRBJ2-3
clone size: NA

CDR3 protein: CASSPYTDTQYF
CDR3 DNA: TGTGCCAGCAGCCCATACACAGATACGCAGTATTTT
V gene: TRBV2
D gene: NA
J gene: TRBJ2-3
clone size: NA

CDR3 protein: CASSEFWSVGELFF
CDR3 DNA: TGTGCCAGCAGTGAATTTTGGTCGGTTGGGGAGCTGTTTTTT
V gene: TRBV25-1
D gene: NA
J gene: TRBJ2-2
clone size: once

CDR3 protein: CATWGEIQETQYF
CDR3 DNA: TGTGCCACCTGGGGGGAGATACAAGAGACCCAGTACTTC
V gene: TRBV6-1
D gene: NA
J gene: TRBJ2-5
clone size: once

CDR3 protein: CASSEGQRIYNEQFF
CDR3 DNA: TGTGCCAGCAGTGAGGGCCAGCGAATCTACAATGAGCAGTTCTTC
V gene: TRBV2
D gene: NA
J gene: TRBJ2-1
clone size: NA

CDR3 protein: CASSPRTVGSPNYGYTF
CDR3 DNA: TGTGCCAGCAGTCCGAGGACGGTGGGGAGCCCTAACTATGGCTACACCTTC
V gene: TRBV7-9
D gene: NA
J gene: TRBJ1-2
clone size: NA

CDR3 protein: CASSSLPPQAHSGNTIYF
CDR3 DNA: TGTGCCAGCAGCAGCTTACCCCCCCAGGCTCACTCTGGAAACACCATATATTTT
V gene: TRBV7-6
D gene: NA
J gene: TRBJ1-3
clone size: NA

CDR3 protein: CASSEASTNEKLFF
CDR3 DNA: TGTGCCAGCAGTGAAGCGTCTACTAATGAAAAACTGTTTTTT
V gene: TRBV6-1
D gene: NA
J gene: TRBJ1-4
clone size: NA

CDR3 protein: CASSATSGTDTQYF
CDR3 DNA: TGTGCCAGCAGCGCGACTAGCGGAACAGATACGCAGTATTTT
V gene: TRBV7-8
D gene: TRBD2
J gene: TRBJ2-3
clone size: once

CDR3 protein: CASSLWGQGSADTQYF
CDR3 DNA: TGTGCCAGCAGTTTATGGGGACAGGGGAGTGCAGATACGCAGTATTTT
V gene: TRBV27
D gene: TRBD1
J gene: TRBJ2-3
clone size: NA

CDR3 protein: CASSSTRGVGTQYF
CDR3 DNA: TGTGCCAGCAGTTCCACACGTGGGGTCGGCACGCAGTATTTT
V gene: TRBV28
D gene: NA
J gene: TRBJ2-3
clone size: NA

CDR3 protein: CASSSPFVAAAKNIQYF
CDR3 DNA: TGTGCCAGCAGCTCCCCGTTTGTGGCAGCAGCCAAAAACATTCAGTACTTC
V gene: TRBV5-5
D gene: NA
J gene: TRBJ2-4
clone size: NA

CDR3 protein: CASSQVMGQPQHF
CDR3 DNA: TGCGCCAGCAGCCAAGTAATGGGCCAGCCCCAGCATTTT
V gene: TRBV4-1
D gene: NA
J gene: TRBJ1-5
clone size: few

CDR3 protein: CASSLRQGAYEQYF
CDR3 DNA: TGTGCCAGCAGCCTTCGACAGGGGGCCTACGAGCAGTACTTC
V gene: TRBV7-2
D gene: TRBD1
J gene: TRBJ2-7
clone size: NA

CDR3 protein: CASSWVGGELFF
CDR3 DNA: TGCGCCAGCAGCTGGGTAGGCGGGGAGCTGTTTTTT
V gene: TRBV4-1
D gene: NA
J gene: TRBJ2-2
clone size: NA

CDR3 protein: CASSSGQGERAFF
CDR3 DNA: TGTGCCAGCAGCTCGGGACAGGGAGAGAGGGCTTTCTTT
V gene: TRBV5-5
D gene: TRBD1
J gene: TRBJ1-1
clone size: NA

CDR3 protein: CASTSYNEQFF
CDR3 DNA: TGTGCCAGCACATCGTACAATGAGCAGTTCTTC
V gene: TRBV2
D gene: NA
J gene: TRBJ2-1
clone size: NA

CDR3 protein: CASSDPGQGLHEQFF
CDR3 DNA: TGTGCCAGCAGTGACCCCGGACAGGGTTTACATGAGCAGTTCTTC
V gene: TRBV6-1
D gene: TRBD1
J gene: TRBJ2-1
clone size: NA

CDR3 protein: CASSLGGHYEQYF
CDR3 DNA: TGTGCCAGCAGCTTAGGCGGACACTACGAGCAGTACTTC
V gene: TRBV7-9
D gene: NA
J gene: TRBJ2-7
clone size: NA

CDR3 protein: CASTEVPQRNYGYTF
CDR3 DNA: TGTGCCAGTACCGAAGTCCCCCAACGTAACTATGGCTACACCTTC
V gene: TRBV19
D gene: NA
J gene: TRBJ1-2
clone size: NA

CDR3 protein: CASRHPGQGVSSNQPQHF
CDR3 DNA: TGTGCCAGCAGGCATCCGGGACAGGGGGTATCGAGCAATCAGCCCCAGCATTTT
V gene: TRBV21-1
D gene: NA
J gene: TRBJ1-5
clone size: NA

CDR3 protein: CASSSQSGLADISYEQYF
CDR3 DNA: TGCGCCAGCAGTTCCCAAAGTGGCCTAGCGGACATTTCCTACGAGCAGTACTTC
V gene: TRBV5-1
D gene: TRBD2
J gene: TRBJ2-7
clone size: NA

CDR3 protein: CASSYGTGAYEQYF
CDR3 DNA: TGTGCCAGCAGCTACGGGACAGGGGCCTACGAGCAGTACTTC
V gene: TRBV6-5
D gene: TRBD1
J gene: TRBJ2-7
clone size: NA

CDR3 protein: CSVEGRRDRYNEQFF
CDR3 DNA: TGCAGCGTTGAAGGTCGCAGGGACCGCTACAATGAGCAGTTCTTC
V gene: TRBV29-1
D gene: NA
J gene: TRBJ2-1
clone size: NA

CDR3 protein: CASSLGPQGSTEAFF
CDR3 DNA: TGTGCCAGCAGCTTGGGGCCTCAGGGGTCGACTGAAGCTTTCTTT
V gene: TRBV5-6
D gene: NA
J gene: TRBJ1-1
clone size: NA

CDR3 protein: CASSPNKGYEQYF
CDR3 DNA: TGTGCCAGCAGTCCCAATAAGGGCTACGAGCAGTACTTC
V gene: TRBV2
D gene: NA
J gene: TRBJ2-7
clone size: once

CDR3 protein: CASSWGLAGPLSPYEQYF
CDR3 DNA: TGTGCCAGCAGCTGGGGACTAGCGGGCCCCTTGTCCCCCTACGAGCAGTACTTC
V gene: TRBV13
D gene: TRBD2
J gene: TRBJ2-7
clone size: NA

CDR3 protein: CASSQDQVAGGNYEQYF
CDR3 DNA: TGCGCCAGCAGCCAAGATCAGGTGGCGGGGGGTAACTACGAGCAGTACTTC
V gene: TRBV4-3
D gene: TRBD2
J gene: TRBJ2-7
clone size: NA

CDR3 protein: CASSGTSGYSYEQYF
CDR3 DNA: TGTGCCAGCAGTGGGACTAGCGGGTACTCCTACGAGCAGTACTTC
V gene: TRBV6-1
D gene: TRBD2
J gene: TRBJ2-7
clone size: NA

CDR3 protein: CASIPEPQHF
CDR3 DNA: TGTGCCAGTATTCCGGAGCCCCAGCATTTT
V gene: TRBV19
D gene: NA
J gene: TRBJ1-5
clone size: NA

CDR3 protein: CASSIAPGSPVAKNIQYF
CDR3 DNA: TGCGCCAGCAGCATTGCACCGGGCTCCCCTGTAGCCAAAAACATTCAGTACTTC
V gene: TRBV4-3
D gene: NA
J gene: TRBJ2-4
clone size: NA

CDR3 protein: CASSEHSGIGTDTQYF
CDR3 DNA: TGTGCCAGCAGCGAACATAGCGGGATCGGGACAGATACGCAGTATTTT
V gene: TRBV11-2
D gene: TRBD2
J gene: TRBJ2-3
clone size: NA

CDR3 protein: CASSVAAGFGTEAFF
CDR3 DNA: TGTGCCAGCAGCGTAGCGGCGGGTTTCGGCACTGAAGCTTTCTTT
V gene: TRBV9
D gene: NA
J gene: TRBJ1-1
clone size: NA

CDR3 protein: CASSFLGLAGDNEQFF
CDR3 DNA: TGTGCCAGCAGCTTCCTCGGACTAGCTGGTGACAATGAGCAGTTCTTC
V gene: TRBV11-3
D gene: TRBD2
J gene: TRBJ2-1
clone size: NA

CDR3 protein: CASSLGSGSNEQFF
CDR3 DNA: TGTGCCAGCAGCTTAGGTAGCGGGAGCAATGAGCAGTTCTTC
V gene: TRBV7-8
D gene: TRBD2
J gene: TRBJ2-1
clone size: once

CDR3 protein: CASSRGSGNEQFF
CDR3 DNA: TGCGCCAGCAGCCGGGGGAGTGGCAATGAGCAGTTCTTC
V gene: TRBV4-1
D gene: NA
J gene: TRBJ2-1
clone size: NA

CDR3 protein: CAWRGTGGSTGELFF
CDR3 DNA: TGTGCCTGGAGGGGGACAGGGGGCTCCACCGGGGAGCTGTTTTTT
V gene: TRBV30
D gene: TRBD1
J gene: TRBJ2-2
clone size: NA

CDR3 protein: CASSPGIPTNEKLFF
CDR3 DNA: TGTGCCAGCTCACCCGGAATTCCAACTAATGAAAAACTGTTTTTT
V gene: TRBV18
D gene: NA
J gene: TRBJ1-4
clone size: NA

CDR3 protein: CASSLGRYTGELFF
CDR3 DNA: TGTGCCAGCAGCCTCGGGAGGTACACCGGGGAGCTGTTTTTT
V gene: TRBV7-2
D gene: TRBD2
J gene: TRBJ2-2
clone size: NA

CDR3 protein: CASSARTGATNEKLFF
CDR3 DNA: TGTGCCAGCAGCGCCCGGACAGGAGCAACTAATGAAAAACTGTTTTTT
V gene: TRBV7-2
D gene: TRBD1
J gene: TRBJ1-4
clone size: NA

CDR3 protein: CASSEQAPHSYNEQFF
CDR3 DNA: TGTGCCAGCAGTGAACAAGCCCCTCACTCCTACAATGAGCAGTTCTTC
V gene: TRBV6-1
D gene: NA
J gene: TRBJ2-1
clone size: NA

CDR3 protein: CASSRQTGAPETQYF
CDR3 DNA: TGTGCCAGCAGCCGTCAGACAGGGGCTCCGGAGACCCAGTACTTC
V gene: TRBV28
D gene: TRBD1
J gene: TRBJ2-5
clone size: NA

CDR3 protein: CASSQGHRDSFRHEQYF
CDR3 DNA: TGTGCCAGCAGCCAAGGACACCGGGACTCATTCCGACACGAGCAGTACTTC
V gene: TRBV14
D gene: NA
J gene: TRBJ2-7
clone size: NA

CDR3 protein: CASSYGGEQFF
CDR3 DNA: TGTGCCAGCAGTTACGGAGGAGAGCAGTTCTTC
V gene: TRBV6-5
D gene: NA
J gene: TRBJ2-1
clone size: once

CDR3 protein: CASSQEGAGDTGELFF
CDR3 DNA: TGCGCCAGCAGCCAAGAGGGAGCGGGAGACACCGGGGAGCTGTTTTTT
V gene: TRBV4-1
D gene: TRBD2
J gene: TRBJ2-2
clone size: NA

CDR3 protein: CASSYDSSNYGYTF
CDR3 DNA: TGTGCCAGCAGTTACGACAGCTCTAACTATGGCTACACCTTC
V gene: TRBV6-5
D gene: NA
J gene: TRBJ1-2
clone size: NA

CDR3 protein: CAIGQGSGFGYEQYF
CDR3 DNA: TGTGCCATCGGGCAGGGCTCAGGGTTTGGGTACGAGCAGTACTTC
V gene: TRBV6-1
D gene: NA
J gene: TRBJ2-7
clone size: NA

CDR3 protein: CASSVQTSGVRDEQFF
CDR3 DNA: TGTGCCAGCAGCGTTCAAACTAGCGGGGTGAGGGATGAGCAGTTCTTC
V gene: TRBV9
D gene: TRBD2
J gene: TRBJ2-1
clone size: NA

CDR3 protein: CASSPLADTQYF
CDR3 DNA: TGTGCCAGCTCACCTCTCGCAGATACGCAGTATTTT
V gene: TRBV18
D gene: NA
J gene: TRBJ2-3
clone size: NA